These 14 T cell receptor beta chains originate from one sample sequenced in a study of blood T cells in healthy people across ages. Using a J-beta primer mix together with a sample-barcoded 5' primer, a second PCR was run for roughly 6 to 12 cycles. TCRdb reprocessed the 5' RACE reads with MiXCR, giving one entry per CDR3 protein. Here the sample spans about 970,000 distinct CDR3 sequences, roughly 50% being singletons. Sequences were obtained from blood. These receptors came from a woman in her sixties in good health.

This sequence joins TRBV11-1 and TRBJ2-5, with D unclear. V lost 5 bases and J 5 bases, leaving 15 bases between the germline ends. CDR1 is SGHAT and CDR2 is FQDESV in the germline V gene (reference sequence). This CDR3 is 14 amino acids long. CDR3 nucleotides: TGTGCCAGCAGCCCGGGCCCTCCGGTGGAGACCCAGTACTTC. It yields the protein CASSPGPPVETQYF.

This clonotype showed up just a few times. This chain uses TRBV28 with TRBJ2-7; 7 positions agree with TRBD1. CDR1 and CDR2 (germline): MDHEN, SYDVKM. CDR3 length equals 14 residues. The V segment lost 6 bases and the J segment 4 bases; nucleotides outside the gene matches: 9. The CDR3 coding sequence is TGTGCCAGCAGGAGTCGACAGGGCGGTTACGAGCAGTACTTC. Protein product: CASRSRQGGYEQYF.

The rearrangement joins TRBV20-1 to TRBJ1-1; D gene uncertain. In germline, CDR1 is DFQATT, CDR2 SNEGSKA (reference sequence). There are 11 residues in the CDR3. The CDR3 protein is CSGKVRTEAFF. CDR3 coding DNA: TGCAGCGGAAAGGTTAGAACTGAAGCTTTCTTT.

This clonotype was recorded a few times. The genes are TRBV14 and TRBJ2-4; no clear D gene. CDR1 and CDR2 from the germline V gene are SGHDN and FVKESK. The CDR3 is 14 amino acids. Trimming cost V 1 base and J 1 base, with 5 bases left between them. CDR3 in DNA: TGTGCCAGCAGCCAAGCGGCCGCCAAAAACATTCAGTACTTC. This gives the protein CASSQAAAKNIQYF.

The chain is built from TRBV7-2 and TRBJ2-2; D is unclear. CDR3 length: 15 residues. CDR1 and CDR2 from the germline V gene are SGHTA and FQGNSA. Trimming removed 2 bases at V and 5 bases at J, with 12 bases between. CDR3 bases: TGTGCCAGCAGCTTAAGCCTCAGCCGGACCGGGGAGCTGTTTTTT. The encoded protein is CASSLSLSRTGELFF.

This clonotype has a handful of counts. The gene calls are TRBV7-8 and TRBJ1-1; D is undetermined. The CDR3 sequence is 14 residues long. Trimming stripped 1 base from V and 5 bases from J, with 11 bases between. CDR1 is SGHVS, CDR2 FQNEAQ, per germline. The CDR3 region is CASSLGRRGTEAFF. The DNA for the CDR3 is TGTGCCAGCAGCTTAGGACGACGGGGTACTGAAGCTTTCTTT.

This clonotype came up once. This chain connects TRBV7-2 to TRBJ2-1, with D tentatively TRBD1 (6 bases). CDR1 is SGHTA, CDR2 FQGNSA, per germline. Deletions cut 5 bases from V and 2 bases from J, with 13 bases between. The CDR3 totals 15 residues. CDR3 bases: TGTGCCAGCAGCCGGACAGCAAGCACCTACAATGAGCAGTTCTTC. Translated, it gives CASSRTASTYNEQFF.

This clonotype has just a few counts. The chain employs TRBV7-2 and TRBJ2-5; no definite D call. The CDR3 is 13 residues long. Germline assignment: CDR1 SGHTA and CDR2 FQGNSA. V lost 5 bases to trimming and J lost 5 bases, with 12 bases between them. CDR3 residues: CASSQRWAETQYF. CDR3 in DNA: TGTGCCAGCAGCCAACGGTGGGCGGAGACCCAGTACTTC.

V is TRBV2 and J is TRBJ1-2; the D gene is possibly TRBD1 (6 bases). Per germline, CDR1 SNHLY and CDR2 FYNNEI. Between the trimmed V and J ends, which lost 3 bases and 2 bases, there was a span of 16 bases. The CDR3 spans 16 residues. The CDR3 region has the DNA TGTGCCAGCAGTGAGGACAGCCCTATAAGGAACTATGGCTACACCTTC. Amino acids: CASSEDSPIRNYGYTF. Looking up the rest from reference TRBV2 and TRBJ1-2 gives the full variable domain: EPEVTQTPSHQVTQMGQEVILRCVPISNHLYFYWYRQILGQKVEFLVSFYNNEISEKSEIFDDQFSVERPDGSNFTLKIRSTKLEDSAMYFCASSEDSPIRNYGYTFGSGTRLTVV.

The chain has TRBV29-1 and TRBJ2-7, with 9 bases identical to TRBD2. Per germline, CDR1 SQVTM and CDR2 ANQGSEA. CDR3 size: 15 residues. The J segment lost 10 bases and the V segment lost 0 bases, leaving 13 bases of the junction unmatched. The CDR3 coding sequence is TGCAGCGTTGAAGATGGACTAGCGAACCAAGAGGCCCAGTACTTC. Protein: CSVEDGLANQEAQYF.

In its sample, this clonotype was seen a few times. The CDR3 reads CASSQDLSVYEQYF. CDR3 bases: TGTGCCAGCAGCCAAGATCTAAGTGTCTACGAGCAGTACTTC. The J gene is TRBJ2-7, the V gene TRBV3-1; D uncertain. Germline V gene lookup returns CDR1 LGHDT and CDR2 YNNKEL (reference sequence). The CDR3 contains 14 residues. With 0 bases removed from V and 3 bases from J, the gap between germline ends came to 9 bases.

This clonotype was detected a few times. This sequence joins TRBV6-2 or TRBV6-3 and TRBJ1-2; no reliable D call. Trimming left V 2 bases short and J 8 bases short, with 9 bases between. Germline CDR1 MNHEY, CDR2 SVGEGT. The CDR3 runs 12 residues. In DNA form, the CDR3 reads TGTGCCAGCAGTTACACCAGACGGGGCTACACCTTC. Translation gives CASSYTRRGYTF.

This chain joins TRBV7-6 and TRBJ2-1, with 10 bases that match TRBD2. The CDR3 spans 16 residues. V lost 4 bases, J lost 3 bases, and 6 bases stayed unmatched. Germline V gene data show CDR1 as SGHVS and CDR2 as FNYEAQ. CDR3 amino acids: CASSYGLAENYNEQFF. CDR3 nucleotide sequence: TGTGCCAGCAGCTACGGACTAGCGGAGAACTACAATGAGCAGTTCTTC.

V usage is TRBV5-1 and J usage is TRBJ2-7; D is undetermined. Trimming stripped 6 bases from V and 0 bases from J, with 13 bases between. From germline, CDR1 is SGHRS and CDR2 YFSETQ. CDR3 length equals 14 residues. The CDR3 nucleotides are TGCGCCAGCAACCTAGGAGAAACCTCCTACGAGCAGTACTTC. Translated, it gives CASNLGETSYEQYF.